These 5 T cell receptor beta chains were all obtained from the same sample, sequenced in a study of radiation and T cells in renal cell carcinoma. Time point here: blood 4 weeks post-SBRT, at nephrectomy. Indicated treatment: 15 Gy SBRT to primary tumor, nephrectomy 4 weeks later. Some clones are missing from TCRdb's copy, which holds only in-frame ones; the method was immunoSEQ multiplex PCR. The sample carries over 120,000 clones, 75% to 90% recorded once. The sample was blood, taken from a patient whose treatment included radiotherapy and nephrectomy. These receptor sequences come from a woman in her fifties or sixties with renal cell carcinoma.

This clone was seen only once. This chain links TRBV5-1 with TRBJ2-5; D possibly matches TRBD1 or TRBD2 (5 bases each). The germline CDR1 and CDR2 sequences are SGHRS and YFSETQ. The CDR3 spans 13 residues. Trimming shortened V by 3 bases and J by 2 bases, and 8 bases separated the two germline ends. The DNA for the CDR3 is TGCGCCAGCAGCTGGGGGATACAAGAGACCCAGTACTTC. Translation: CASSWGIQETQYF.

The V gene is TRBV7-2, the J gene TRBJ2-1; D may correspond to TRBD1 or TRBD2 (5 bases each). CDR1 and CDR2 (germline): SGHTA, FQGNSA. The CDR3 consists of 13 residues. Trimming took off 5 bases at V and 6 bases at J, with 11 bases between the two ends. CDR3 sequence: CASSLLGGNEQFF. For the CDR3, the DNA is TGTGCCAGCAGCCTCCTTGGGGGCAATGAGCAGTTCTTC.

V and J are TRBV18 and TRBJ2-7, with 10 bases that match TRBD1. Germline V CDR1 and CDR2: KGHSH, LQKENI. V lost 5 bases, J lost 2 bases, and 3 bases stayed unmatched. The CDR3 contains 14 residues. CDR3 residues: CASSYGQGAYEQYF. Here the CDR3 DNA reads TGTGCCAGCTCATACGGACAGGGGGCCTACGAGCAGTACTTC.

V is TRBV29-1 and J is TRBJ2-3; TRBD1 or TRBD2 may be the D gene (5 bases each). Germline lookup yields CDR1 SQVTM and CDR2 ANQGSEA. The V end was cut by 7 bases, the J end by 1 base, with 21 bases between. This CDR3 has 16 residues. DNA for the CDR3: TGCAGCGCTACGACCCGCCAGGGACGGGGCACAGATACGCAGTATTTT. The encoded protein is CSATTRQGRGTDTQYF.

This chain uses TRBV7-9 with TRBJ1-1, with 8 bases that match TRBD1. Per the germline V gene, CDR1 is SEHNR and CDR2 is FQNEAQ (reference sequence). Trimming took 5 bases from V and 4 from J; bases not matched to a gene: 6. CDR3 length equals 14 residues. For the CDR3, the DNA is TGTGCCAGCAGCCATGGGACAGGTCGCACTGAAGCTTTCTTT. Translated: CASSHGTGRTEAFF. Filled out from reference TRBV7-9 and TRBJ1-1, the complete variable domain reads DTGVSQNPRHKITKRGQNVTFRCDPISEHNRLYWYRQTLGQGPEFLTYFQNEAQLEKSRLLSDRFSAERPKGSFSTLEIQRTEQGDSAMYLCASSHGTGRTEAFFGQGTRLTVV.